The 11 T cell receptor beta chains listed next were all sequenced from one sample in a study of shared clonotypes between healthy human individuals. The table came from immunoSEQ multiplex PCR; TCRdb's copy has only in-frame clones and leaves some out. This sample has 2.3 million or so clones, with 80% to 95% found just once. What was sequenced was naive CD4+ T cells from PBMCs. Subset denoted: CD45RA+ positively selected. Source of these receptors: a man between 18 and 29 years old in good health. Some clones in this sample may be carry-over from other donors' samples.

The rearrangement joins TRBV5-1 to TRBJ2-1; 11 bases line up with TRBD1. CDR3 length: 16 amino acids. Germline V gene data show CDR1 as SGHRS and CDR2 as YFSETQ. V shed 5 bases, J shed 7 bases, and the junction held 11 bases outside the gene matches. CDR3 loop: CASSPGTGGFGNEQFF. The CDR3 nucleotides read TGCGCCAGCAGTCCCGGGACAGGGGGTTTTGGGAATGAGCAGTTCTTC. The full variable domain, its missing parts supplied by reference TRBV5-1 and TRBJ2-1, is KAGVTQTPRYLIKTRGQQVTLSCSPISGHRSVSWYQQTPGQGLQFLFEYFSETQRNKGNFPGRFSGRQFSNSRSEMNVSTLELGDSALYLCASSPGTGGFGNEQFFGPGTRLTVL.

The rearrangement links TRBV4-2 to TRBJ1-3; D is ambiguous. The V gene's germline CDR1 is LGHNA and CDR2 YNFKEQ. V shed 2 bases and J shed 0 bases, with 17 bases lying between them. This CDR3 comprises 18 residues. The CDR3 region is CASSQPIGGRFSGNTIYF. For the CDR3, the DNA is TGTGCCAGCAGCCAACCGATTGGCGGACGGTTCTCTGGAAACACCATATATTTT.

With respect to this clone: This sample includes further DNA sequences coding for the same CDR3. This chain's CDR3 is CASSLERQETQYF. CDR3 nucleotide sequence: TGCGCCAGCAGCTTGGAGCGTCAAGAGACCCAGTACTTC. This rearrangement joins TRBV5-1 to TRBJ2-5; no clear D. CDR1 and CDR2 (germline): SGHRS, YFSETQ. With 0 bases removed from V and 2 bases from J, the gap between germline ends came to 5 bases. This CDR3 has 13 residues.

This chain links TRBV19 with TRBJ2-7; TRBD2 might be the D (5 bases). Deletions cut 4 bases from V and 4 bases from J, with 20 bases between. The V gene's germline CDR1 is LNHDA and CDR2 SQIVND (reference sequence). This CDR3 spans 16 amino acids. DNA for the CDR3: TGTGCCAGTAGTACCATAGCTATAGGAGGCCCTTACGAGCAGTACTTC. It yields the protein CASSTIAIGGPYEQYF.

CDR3 sequence reads: CASSGGTGGIGELFF. In DNA form, the CDR3 reads TGTGCCAGCAGCGGAGGGACAGGGGGTATCGGGGAGCTGTTTTTT. The chain links TRBV11-2 to TRBJ2-2, with 11 bases lining up with TRBD1. V shed 5 bases, J shed 7 bases, and the junction held 6 bases outside the gene matches. The CDR3 loop spans 15 amino acids. The V gene's germline CDR1 is SGHAT and CDR2 FQNNGV.

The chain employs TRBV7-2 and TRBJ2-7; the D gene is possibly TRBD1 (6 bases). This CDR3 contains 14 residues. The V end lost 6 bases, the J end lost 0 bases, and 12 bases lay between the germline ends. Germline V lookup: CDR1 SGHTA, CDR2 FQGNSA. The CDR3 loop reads CASRAQTGSYEQYF. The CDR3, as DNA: TGTGCCAGCAGGGCACAGACAGGCTCCTACGAGCAGTACTTC.

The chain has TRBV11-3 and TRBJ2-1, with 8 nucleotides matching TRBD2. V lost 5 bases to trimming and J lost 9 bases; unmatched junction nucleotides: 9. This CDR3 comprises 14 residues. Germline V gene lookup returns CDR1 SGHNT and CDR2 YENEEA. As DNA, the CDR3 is TGTGCCAGCAGCCGGGGGGGACTAGTGAGTGAGCAGTTCTTC. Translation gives CASSRGGLVSEQFF.

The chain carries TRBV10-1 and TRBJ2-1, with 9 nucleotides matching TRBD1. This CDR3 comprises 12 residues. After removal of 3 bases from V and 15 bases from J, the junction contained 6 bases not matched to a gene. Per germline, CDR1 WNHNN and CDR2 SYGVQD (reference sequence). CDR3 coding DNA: TGCGCCAGCAGTGACGCGACAGGGGGGCGGTTCTTC. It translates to CASSDATGGRFF.

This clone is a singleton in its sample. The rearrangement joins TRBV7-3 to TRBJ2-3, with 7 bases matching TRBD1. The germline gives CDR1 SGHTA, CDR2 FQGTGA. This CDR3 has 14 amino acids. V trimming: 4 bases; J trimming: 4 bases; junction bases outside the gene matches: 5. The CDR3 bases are TGTGCCAGCAGCTCGAGGGGGCAACCAGATACGCAGTATTTT. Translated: CASSSRGQPDTQYF.

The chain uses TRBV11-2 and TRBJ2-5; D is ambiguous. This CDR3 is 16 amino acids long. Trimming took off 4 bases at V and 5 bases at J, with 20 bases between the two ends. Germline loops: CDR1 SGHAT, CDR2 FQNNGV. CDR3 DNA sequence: TGTGCCAGCAGCTCCCAGGCAAGCGTCGAGACGGAGACCCAGTACTTC. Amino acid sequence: CASSSQASVETETQYF.

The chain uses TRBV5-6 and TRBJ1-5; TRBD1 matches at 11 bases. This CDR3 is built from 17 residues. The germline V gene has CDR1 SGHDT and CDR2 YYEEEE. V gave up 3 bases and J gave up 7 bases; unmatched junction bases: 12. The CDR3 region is CASSWLGQGASGQPQHF. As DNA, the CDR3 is TGTGCCAGCAGCTGGCTTGGACAGGGGGCGTCGGGGCAGCCCCAGCATTTT.